The 23 T cell receptor beta chains reported below all come from one sample, sequenced in a study of blood T cell repertoires in COVID-19. Sequencing was performed with immunoSEQ multiplex PCR; in TCRdb, only in-frame clones are kept and a portion is missing. Among about 200,000 clones, approximately 85% were seen once, and the ten largest hold approximately 5%. The sample was peripheral blood. The receptors come from a woman at least 80 years old with acute or convalescent COVID-19.

The chain links TRBV24-1 to TRBJ2-5; a weak D match, TRBD1 (7 bases). With 1 base removed from V and 2 bases from J, the gap between germline ends came to 13 bases. This CDR3 contains 16 residues. Germline assignment: CDR1 KGHDR and CDR2 SFDVKD. DNA of the CDR3: TGTGCCACCAGTGATTTTGGACAGGAGGGACAAGAGACCCAGTACTTC. Its translation is CATSDFGQEGQETQYF.

This sequence joins TRBV13 and TRBJ1-1; D possibly corresponds to TRBD1 (6 bases). The V and J ends lost 6 bases and 1 base respectively, with 18 bases between them. The CDR3 has 16 amino acids. CDR1 and CDR2 from the germline V gene are PRHDT and FYEKMQ (reference sequence). The DNA for the CDR3 is TGTGCCAGCAGAGTAACAGGGATAAGGACGAACACTGAAGCTTTCTTT. Translation gives CASRVTGIRTNTEAFF.

The rearrangement uses TRBV7-2 and TRBJ1-1; D unclear. This CDR3 region has 14 residues. CDR1 is SGHTA and CDR2 is FQGNSA in the germline V gene. The V end was cut by 5 bases, the J end by 1 base, with 11 bases between. The CDR3 bases are TGTGCCAGCAGCCCGAGGATGAAGAACACTGAAGCTTTCTTT. This gives the protein CASSPRMKNTEAFF.

This clone was found once. The sample has other DNA sequences that encode this CDR3 too. The rearrangement uses TRBV5-1 and TRBJ1-1; no clear D gene. CDR3 size: 13 residues. Germline CDR1 and CDR2: SGHRS and YFSETQ. V was trimmed by 7 bases and J by 1 base, leaving 11 bases between them. This chain's CDR3 is CASSSTGNTEAFF. In DNA, the CDR3 is TGCGCCAGCTCCTCGACGGGGAACACTGAAGCTTTCTTT.

This clone was observed a single time. The chain joins TRBV19 to TRBJ1-1, with 8 bases matching TRBD1. The germline CDR1 and CDR2 sequences are LNHDA and SQIVND (reference sequence). The trim removed 5 bases at V and 3 bases at J, leaving 5 bases unmatched. This CDR3 has 14 amino acids. The CDR3 loop reads CASSGQGYHTEAFF. CDR3 nucleotides: TGTGCCAGTAGTGGACAGGGTTATCACACTGAAGCTTTCTTT.

V gene TRBV19 combines with J gene TRBJ1-1; D ambiguous. Germline values: CDR1 LNHDA, CDR2 SQIVND (reference sequence). This CDR3 contains 15 residues. The V gene lost 10 bases and the J gene lost 1 base, with 19 bases spanning the gap. This CDR3 is CATREGGSGNTEAFF. DNA of the CDR3: TGTGCCACCCGGGAAGGAGGCTCGGGGAACACTGAAGCTTTCTTT.

The rearrangement links TRBV24-1 to TRBJ2-1, with D tentatively TRBD2 (6 bases). From germline, CDR1 is KGHDR and CDR2 SFDVKD. The CDR3 runs 17 residues. The V gene lost 2 bases and the J gene lost 0 bases, with 13 bases spanning the gap. The CDR3 region has the DNA TGTGCCACCAGTGATTCCGCGGGGTCCAGCTCCTACAATGAGCAGTTCTTC. It is translated as CATSDSAGSSSYNEQFF.

This chain links TRBV4-3 with TRBJ2-2, with 9 bases aligning to TRBD2. The CDR3 runs to 17 residues. Per germline, CDR1 LGHNA and CDR2 YSLEER. V trimming: 1 base; J trimming: 2 bases; junction bases outside the gene matches: 5. The CDR3 is CASSQVPLAGNTGELFF. DNA of the CDR3: TGCGCCAGCAGCCAAGTACCTCTAGCGGGAAACACCGGGGAGCTGTTTTTT.

The rearrangement joins TRBV7-2 to TRBJ1-4, with 7 bases lining up with TRBD1. Germline CDR1 is SGHTA and CDR2 is FQGNSA. V shed 1 base, J shed 8 bases, and the junction held 4 bases outside the gene matches. This CDR3 has 14 residues. Here the CDR3 DNA reads TGTGCCAGCAGCTTAGACAGGGGAGCGGAAAAACTGTTTTTT. This codes for CASSLDRGAEKLFF.

As for this clone: Within the sample, other DNA sequences also encode this same CDR3. The rearrangement uses TRBV24-1 and TRBJ2-2; 9 bases fit TRBD1. V was pared by 9 bases and J by 1 base, with 2 bases of the junction left unmatched. Germline assignment: CDR1 KGHDR and CDR2 SFDVKD. The CDR3 has 14 residues. CDR3 in amino acids: CATRGQGNTGELFF. The CDR3 DNA is TGTGCCACCCGGGGACAGGGGAACACCGGGGAGCTGTTTTTT.

V and J are TRBV9 and TRBJ2-5, with D uncertain. Trimming stripped 4 bases from V and 7 bases from J, with 14 bases between. Germline CDR1 and CDR2: SGDLS and YYNGEE. The CDR3 covers 13 residues. CDR3 sequence: CASSPTGLATQYF. The CDR3, as DNA: TGTGCCAGCAGCCCCACCGGGTTGGCGACCCAGTACTTC.

This clone was detected many times. V gene TRBV15 combines with J gene TRBJ1-1; D gene unclear. This CDR3 spans 14 amino acids. CDR1 is LNHNV, CDR2 YYDKDF, per germline (reference sequence). Trimming cost V 0 bases and J 4 bases, with 9 bases left between them. The DNA of the CDR3 is TGTGCCACCAGCAGAGATATTACTGCCACTGAAGCTTTCTTT. This codes for CATSRDITATEAFF.

The V gene is TRBV10-3, the J gene TRBJ2-3; D unclear. V was clipped by 7 bases and J by 0 bases, with 5 bases between them. Germline values: CDR1 ENHRY, CDR2 SYGVKD. CDR3 length equals 12 residues. This chain's CDR3 is CAIMTSTDTQYF. The CDR3 nucleotides read TGTGCCATCATGACAAGCACAGATACGCAGTATTTT.

This chain links TRBV7-8 with TRBJ2-2, with 9 bases that match TRBD1. Per the germline V gene, CDR1 is SGHVS and CDR2 is FQNEAQ. The V segment lost 4 bases and the J segment 5 bases; nucleotides outside the gene matches: 8. The CDR3 extends over 16 amino acids. The CDR3 DNA reads as TGTGCCAGCAGCTACTACAGGGGGCATGGAACCGGGGAGCTGTTTTTT. It specifies CASSYYRGHGTGELFF.

The chain uses TRBV18 and TRBJ1-1, with D hard to call. This CDR3 has 13 amino acids. Trimming left V 0 bases short and J 3 bases short, with 5 bases between. Germline V gene lookup returns CDR1 KGHSH and CDR2 LQKENI. The CDR3 reads CASSPPGDTEAFF. CDR3 nucleotide sequence: TGTGCCAGCTCACCACCCGGGGACACTGAAGCTTTCTTT. Full variable domain (rest looked up from reference TRBV18 and TRBJ1-1): NAGVMQNPRHLVRRRGQEARLRCSPMKGHSHVYWYRQLPEEGLKFMVYLQKENIIDESGMPKERFSAEFPKEGPSILRIQQVVRGDSAAYFCASSPPGDTEAFFGQGTRLTVV.

This CDR3 is CASSFNIGVGTQYF. In DNA, the CDR3 is TGTGCCAGCAGTTTCAATATCGGGGTGGGAACGCAGTATTTT. The rearrangement uses TRBV6-5 and TRBJ2-3, with D tentatively TRBD2 (5 bases). The V gene's germline CDR1 is MNHEY and CDR2 SVGAGI. V lost 4 bases to trimming and J lost 9 bases, with 17 bases between them. The CDR3 contains 14 residues.

The V gene is TRBV7-2, the J gene TRBJ2-2; the D gene is possibly TRBD2 (7 bases). The germline V gene encodes CDR1 SGHTA and CDR2 FQGNSA. This CDR3 contains 16 residues. The germline V and J ends were trimmed by 5 bases and 3 bases, with 16 bases remaining between them. Written as DNA, the CDR3 is TGTGCCAGCAGCAAGTCCGGGGGGCCTTACACCGGGGAGCTGTTTTTT. Its protein product is CASSKSGGPYTGELFF.

The genes are TRBV18 and TRBJ2-1, with D perhaps matching TRBD2 (6 bases). The V and J ends lost 1 base and 4 bases respectively, with 8 bases between them. The CDR3 is made up of 14 amino acids. CDR1 KGHSH and CDR2 LQKENI come from the germline V gene. CDR3 nucleotides: TGTGCCAGCTCACCACTAGCGGATTACAATGAGCAGTTCTTC. Residues: CASSPLADYNEQFF.

The rearrangement uses TRBV28 and TRBJ1-3; possibly TRBD1 for D (6 bases). The length of the CDR3 is 15 residues. Trimming cost V 6 bases and J 3 bases, with 15 bases left between them. From germline, CDR1 is MDHEN and CDR2 SYDVKM. The CDR3 nucleotides are TGTGCCAGCAGAGGGGGGGACGCCCATGGAAACACCATATATTTT. It yields the protein CASRGGDAHGNTIYF.

The chain joins TRBV10-3 to TRBJ2-1; no reliable D call. V gave up 6 bases and J gave up 9 bases, with 9 bases separating them. CDR1 and CDR2 (germline): ENHRY, SYGVKD. The CDR3 is made up of 11 amino acids. As DNA, the CDR3 is TGTGCCATCAGCCACGACTCTGAGCAGTTCTTC. This encodes CAISHDSEQFF.

This sequence joins TRBV27 and TRBJ2-3; perhaps TRBD2 as D (6 bases). V lost 1 base, J lost 2 bases, and 13 bases lay in between. This CDR3 region has 16 residues. From germline, CDR1 is MNHEY and CDR2 SMNVEV (reference sequence). The CDR3 spells CASSLFSGFNTDTQYF. For the CDR3, the DNA is TGTGCCAGCAGTTTATTCAGCGGGTTTAACACAGATACGCAGTATTTT.

The gene calls are TRBV28 and TRBJ1-5; no reliable D call. This CDR3 region has 11 residues. Trimming removed 3 bases from V and 10 bases from J, with 7 bases in between. Per germline, CDR1 MDHEN and CDR2 SYDVKM. The CDR3 bases are TGTGCCAGCAGTTTGACTCCTCCCCAGCATTTT. Translation gives CASSLTPPQHF.

V gene TRBV2 combines with J gene TRBJ1-6, with a possible D match to TRBD1 (5 bases). The CDR3 is 13 amino acids. The germline V gene encodes CDR1 SNHLY and CDR2 FYNNEI. Trimming pared 6 bases from V and 9 bases from J, leaving 12 bases between. The CDR3 sequence: CASSPGGVSPLHF. The CDR3 coding sequence is TGTGCCAGCAGCCCGGGGGGGGTTTCACCCCTCCACTTT. Using reference TRBV2 and TRBJ1-6 for the parts outside the CDR3, the full variable domain is EPEVTQTPSHQVTQMGQEVILRCVPISNHLYFYWYRQILGQKVEFLVSFYNNEISEKSEIFDDQFSVERPDGSNFTLKIRSTKLEDSAMYFCASSPGGVSPLHFGNGTRLTVT.